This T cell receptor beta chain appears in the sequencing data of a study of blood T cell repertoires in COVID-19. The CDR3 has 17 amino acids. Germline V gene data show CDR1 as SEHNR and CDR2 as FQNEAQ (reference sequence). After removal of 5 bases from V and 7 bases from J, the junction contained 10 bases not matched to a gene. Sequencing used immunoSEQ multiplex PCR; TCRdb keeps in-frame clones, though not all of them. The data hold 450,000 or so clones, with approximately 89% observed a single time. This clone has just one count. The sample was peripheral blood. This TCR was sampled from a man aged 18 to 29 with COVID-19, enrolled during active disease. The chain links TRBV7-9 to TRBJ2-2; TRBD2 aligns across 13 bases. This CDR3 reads CASSPRRTSGGIGELFF. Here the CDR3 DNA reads TGTGCCAGCAGCCCACGAAGGACTAGCGGGGGAATCGGGGAGCTGTTTTTT.